A single sample is the source of the 5 T cell receptor beta chains below, sequenced in a study of technical replicates of blood from several donors. Repertoires were generated with immunoSEQ multiplex PCR, while TCRdb's copy carries only in-frame clones and drops some. Among 40,000 to 60,000 clones listed, 70% to 90% were seen once. Specimen: PBMCs. The receptors were gathered from a human donor in good health. Some clones in this sample may be carry-over from other donors' samples.

This clone has a single count. The chain uses TRBV5-4 and TRBJ2-2, with 7 bases fitting TRBD2. V trimming: 2 bases; J trimming: 1 base; junction bases outside the gene matches: 2. This CDR3 comprises 15 residues. In germline, CDR1 is SGHNT, CDR2 YYREEE (reference sequence). CDR3: CASSFREENTGELFF. Here the CDR3 DNA reads TGTGCCAGCAGCTTCCGGGAGGAGAACACCGGGGAGCTGTTTTTT.

CDR3 nucleotide sequence: TGTGCCAGCAGCCAGGACAGGGTTGCAGATACGCAGTATTTT. It codes for CASSQDRVADTQYF. The chain uses TRBV5-4 and TRBJ2-3; 8 bases are a match to TRBD1. V lost 4 bases, J lost 4 bases, and 5 bases stayed unmatched. The CDR3 length is 14 residues. Germline V lookup: CDR1 SGHNT, CDR2 YYREEE (reference sequence).

The J gene is TRBJ1-1, the V gene TRBV7-8; no definite D call. This CDR3 region has 13 residues. Germline loops: CDR1 SGHVS, CDR2 FQNEAQ. V was cut by 2 bases and J by 4 bases, with 8 bases left in between. The CDR3 is CASSLIQFTEAFF. CDR3 DNA sequence: TGTGCCAGCAGCTTAATACAATTCACTGAAGCTTTCTTT.

This chain uses TRBV7-2 with TRBJ2-1; no clear D gene. The CDR3 totals 13 residues. V was shortened by 2 bases and J by 3 bases, with 5 bases between the two germline ends. The V gene's germline CDR1 is SGHTA and CDR2 FQGNSA. CDR3 sequence: CASSLLIYNEQFF. DNA for the CDR3: TGTGCCAGCAGCTTATTAATCTACAATGAGCAGTTCTTC.

Only a few counts were recorded for this clone. This sequence joins TRBV7-3 and TRBJ1-1; no clear D gene. Trimming shortened V by 2 bases and J by 1 base, and 5 bases separated the two germline ends. Germline assignment: CDR1 SGHTA and CDR2 FQGTGA. The CDR3 has 13 residues. The CDR3 bases are TGTGCCAGCAGCTTAGGCAGGAACACTGAAGCTTTCTTT. Protein: CASSLGRNTEAFF.